The entry below describes one T cell receptor (beta chain). Its antigen is undetermined. Trimming stripped 2 bases from V and 4 bases from J, with 12 bases between. The CDR3 runs 15 residues. Per the germline V gene, CDR1 is SEHNR and CDR2 is FQNEAQ (reference sequence). Samples each had at least 5 micrograms of total RNA extracted. For the second PCR, which ran for about 7 to 11 cycles, a sample-barcoded 5' primer and a J-beta primer mix were used. TCRdb reprocessed the 5' RACE reads via MiXCR and lists one record per CDR3 protein. The top ten hold 10% of the sample, which has some 940,000 distinct CDR3 sequences, about 29% seen once. The data originate from a study of blood T cells in healthy people across ages. On the study more broadly: There was about one barcoded beta molecule captured by template switching per two T cells. Broader study findings: TCR beta diversity per million T cells fell roughly linearly with age. Unsorted PBMCs prevented conclusive naive versus antigen-experienced comparison.

These data also featured in a second study, about T cells of mothers and their children.

Sequenced material: blood. This clonotype was sampled from a woman between 40 and 55 years old in good health. The chain recombines TRBV7-9 with TRBJ1-3, with a weak D call TRBD1 (6 bases). The chain's CDR3 is CASSLPTGLGNTIYF. As DNA, the CDR3 is TGTGCCAGCAGCTTACCTACAGGGTTAGGAAACACCATATATTTT.